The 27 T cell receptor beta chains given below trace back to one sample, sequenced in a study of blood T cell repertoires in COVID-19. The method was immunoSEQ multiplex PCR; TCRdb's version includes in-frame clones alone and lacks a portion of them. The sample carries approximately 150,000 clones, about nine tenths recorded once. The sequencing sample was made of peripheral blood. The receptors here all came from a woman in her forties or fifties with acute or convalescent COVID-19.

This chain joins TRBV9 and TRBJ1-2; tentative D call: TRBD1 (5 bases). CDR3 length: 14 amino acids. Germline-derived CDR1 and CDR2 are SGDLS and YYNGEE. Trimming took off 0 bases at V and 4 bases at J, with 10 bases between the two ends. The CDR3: CASSVGKGLYGYTF. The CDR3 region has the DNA TGTGCCAGCAGCGTAGGCAAGGGGCTCTATGGCTACACCTTC.

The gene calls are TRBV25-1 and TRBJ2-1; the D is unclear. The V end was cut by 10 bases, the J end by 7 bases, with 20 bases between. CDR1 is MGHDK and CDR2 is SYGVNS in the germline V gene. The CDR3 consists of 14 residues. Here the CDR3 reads CATAVQRLRNEQFF. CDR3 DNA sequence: TGTGCCACCGCCGTACAGAGATTGAGAAATGAGCAGTTCTTC.

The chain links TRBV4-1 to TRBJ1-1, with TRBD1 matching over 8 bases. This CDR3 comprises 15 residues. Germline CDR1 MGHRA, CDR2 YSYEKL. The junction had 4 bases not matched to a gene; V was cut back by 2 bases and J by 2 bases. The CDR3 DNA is TGCGCCAGCAGCCAAAGGGACAGGATAAACACTGAAGCTTTCTTT. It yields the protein CASSQRDRINTEAFF.

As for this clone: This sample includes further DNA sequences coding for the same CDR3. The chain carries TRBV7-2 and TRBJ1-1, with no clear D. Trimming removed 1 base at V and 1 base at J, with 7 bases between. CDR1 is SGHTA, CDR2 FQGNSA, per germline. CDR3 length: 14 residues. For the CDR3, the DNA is TGTGCCAGCAGCTTAGGTGGAGCGAACACTGAAGCTTTCTTT. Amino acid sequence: CASSLGGANTEAFF.

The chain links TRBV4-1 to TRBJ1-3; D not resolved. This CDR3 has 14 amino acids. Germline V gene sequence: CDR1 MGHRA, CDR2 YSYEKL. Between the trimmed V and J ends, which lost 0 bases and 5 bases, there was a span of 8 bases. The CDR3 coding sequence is TGCGCCAGCAGCCAAGATGAGGTTAGAAACACCATATATTTT. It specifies CASSQDEVRNTIYF.

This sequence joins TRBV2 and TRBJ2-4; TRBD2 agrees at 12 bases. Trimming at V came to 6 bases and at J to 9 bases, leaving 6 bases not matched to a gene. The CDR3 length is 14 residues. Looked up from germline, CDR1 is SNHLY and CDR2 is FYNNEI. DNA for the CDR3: TGTGCCAGCAGGCTAGCGGGGGGGCCGAGCATTCAGTACTTC. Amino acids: CASRLAGGPSIQYF. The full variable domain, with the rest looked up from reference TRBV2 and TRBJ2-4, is EPEVTQTPSHQVTQMGQEVILRCVPISNHLYFYWYRQILGQKVEFLVSFYNNEISEKSEIFDDQFSVERPDGSNFTLKIRSTKLEDSAMYFCASRLAGGPSIQYFGAGTRLSVL.

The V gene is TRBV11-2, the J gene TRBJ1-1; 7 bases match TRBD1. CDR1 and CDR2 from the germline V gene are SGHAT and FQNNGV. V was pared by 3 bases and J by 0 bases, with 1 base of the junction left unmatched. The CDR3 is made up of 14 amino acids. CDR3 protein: CASSLGTVNTEAFF. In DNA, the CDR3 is TGTGCCAGCAGCTTGGGGACAGTGAACACTGAAGCTTTCTTT.

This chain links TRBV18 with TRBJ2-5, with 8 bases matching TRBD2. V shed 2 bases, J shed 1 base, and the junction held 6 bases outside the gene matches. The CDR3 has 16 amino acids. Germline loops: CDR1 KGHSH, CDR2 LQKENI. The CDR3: CASSPFGSGAQETQYF. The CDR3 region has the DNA TGTGCCAGCTCACCATTTGGTAGCGGGGCCCAAGAGACCCAGTACTTC.

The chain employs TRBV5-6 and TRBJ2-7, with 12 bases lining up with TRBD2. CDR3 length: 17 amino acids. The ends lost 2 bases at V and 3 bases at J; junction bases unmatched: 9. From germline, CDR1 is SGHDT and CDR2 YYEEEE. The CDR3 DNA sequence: TGTGCCAGCAGCTTTCGGCTAGCGGGGGGGCTAAGCTACGAGCAGTACTTC. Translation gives CASSFRLAGGLSYEQYF.

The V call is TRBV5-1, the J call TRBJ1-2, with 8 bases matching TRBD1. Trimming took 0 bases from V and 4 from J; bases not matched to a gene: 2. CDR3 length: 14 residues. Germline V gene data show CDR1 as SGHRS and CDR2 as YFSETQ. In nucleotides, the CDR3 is TGCGCCAGCAGCTTGGGTACAGGGGGCTATGGCTACACCTTC. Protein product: CASSLGTGGYGYTF. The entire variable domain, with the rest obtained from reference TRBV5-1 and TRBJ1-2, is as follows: KAGVTQTPRYLIKTRGQQVTLSCSPISGHRSVSWYQQTPGQGLQFLFEYFSETQRNKGNFPGRFSGRQFSNSRSEMNVSTLELGDSALYLCASSLGTGGYGYTFGSGTRLTVV.

The CDR3 DNA sequence: TGTGCCATCAGTGAGCCTTCTGCCTCAGGTGGAGCTTTCTTT. Translation: CAISEPSASGGAFF. The gene calls are TRBV10-3 and TRBJ1-1; D not certain. CDR1 and CDR2 from the germline V gene are ENHRY and SYGVKD. V was trimmed by 2 bases and J by 10 bases, leaving 17 bases between them. This CDR3 is 14 amino acids long.

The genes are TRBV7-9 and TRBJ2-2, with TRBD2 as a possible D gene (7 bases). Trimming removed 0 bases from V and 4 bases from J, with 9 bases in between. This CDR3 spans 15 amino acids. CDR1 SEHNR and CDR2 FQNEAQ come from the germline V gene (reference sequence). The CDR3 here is CASSLAGGGTGELFF. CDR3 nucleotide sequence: TGTGCCAGCAGCTTAGCGGGAGGGGGCACCGGGGAGCTGTTTTTT.

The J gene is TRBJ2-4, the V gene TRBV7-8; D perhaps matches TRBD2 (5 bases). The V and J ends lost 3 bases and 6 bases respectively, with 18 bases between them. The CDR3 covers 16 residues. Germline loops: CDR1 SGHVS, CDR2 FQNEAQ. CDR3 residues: CASSLSGGSPGNIQYF. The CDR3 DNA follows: TGTGCCAGCAGCTTGTCTGGCGGGTCGCCGGGAAACATTCAGTACTTC.

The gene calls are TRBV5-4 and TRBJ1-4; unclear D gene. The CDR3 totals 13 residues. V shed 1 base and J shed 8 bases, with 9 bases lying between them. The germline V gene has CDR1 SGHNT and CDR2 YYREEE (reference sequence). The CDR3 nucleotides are TGTGCCAGCAGCTTGCCCGGGAGGGAAAAACTGTTTTTT. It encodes CASSLPGREKLFF.

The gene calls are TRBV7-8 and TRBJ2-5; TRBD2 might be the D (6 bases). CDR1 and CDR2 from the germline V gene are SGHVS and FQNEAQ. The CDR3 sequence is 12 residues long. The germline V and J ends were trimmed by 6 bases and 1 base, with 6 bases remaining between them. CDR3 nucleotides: TGTGCCAGCAGGGGAGGCCAAGAGACCCAGTACTTC. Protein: CASRGGQETQYF.

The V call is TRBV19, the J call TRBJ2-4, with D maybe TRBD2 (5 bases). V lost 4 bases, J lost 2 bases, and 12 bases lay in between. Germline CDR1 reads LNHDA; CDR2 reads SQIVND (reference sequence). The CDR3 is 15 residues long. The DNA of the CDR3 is TGTGCCAGTAGTACTCCGACGGGGACCAAAAACATTCAGTACTTC. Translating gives CASSTPTGTKNIQYF.

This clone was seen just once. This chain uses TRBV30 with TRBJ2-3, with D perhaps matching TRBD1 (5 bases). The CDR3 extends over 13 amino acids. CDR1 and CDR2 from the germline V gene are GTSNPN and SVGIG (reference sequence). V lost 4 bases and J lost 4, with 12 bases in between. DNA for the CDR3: TGTGCCTGGAACAGGAATGTCCCAGATACGCAGTATTTT. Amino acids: CAWNRNVPDTQYF.

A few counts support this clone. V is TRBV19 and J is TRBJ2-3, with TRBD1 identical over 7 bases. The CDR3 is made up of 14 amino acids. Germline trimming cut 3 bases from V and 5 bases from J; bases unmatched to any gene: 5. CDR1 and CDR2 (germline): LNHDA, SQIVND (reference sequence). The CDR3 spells CASSIDRDRDTQYF. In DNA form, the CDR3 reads TGTGCCAGTAGTATCGACAGGGATCGAGATACGCAGTATTTT.

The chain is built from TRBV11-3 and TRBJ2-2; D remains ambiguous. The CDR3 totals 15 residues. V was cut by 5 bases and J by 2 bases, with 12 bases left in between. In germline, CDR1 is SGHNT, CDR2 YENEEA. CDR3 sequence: CASSPPPGNTGELFF. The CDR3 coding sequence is TGTGCCAGCAGCCCCCCCCCAGGCAACACCGGGGAGCTGTTTTTT.

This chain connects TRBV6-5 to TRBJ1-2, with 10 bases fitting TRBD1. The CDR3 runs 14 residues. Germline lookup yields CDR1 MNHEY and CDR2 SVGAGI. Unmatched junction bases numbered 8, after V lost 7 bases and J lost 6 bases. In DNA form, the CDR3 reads TGTGCCAGCACGAGGGACAGGGGTTCCAATGGCTACACCTTC. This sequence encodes CASTRDRGSNGYTF.

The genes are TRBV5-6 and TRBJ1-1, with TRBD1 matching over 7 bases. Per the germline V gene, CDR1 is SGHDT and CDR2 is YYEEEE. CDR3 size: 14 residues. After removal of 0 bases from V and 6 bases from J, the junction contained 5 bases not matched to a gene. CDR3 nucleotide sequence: TGTGCCAGCAGCTTGGGAGGGGGCAGCCCTGAAGCTTTCTTT. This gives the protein CASSLGGGSPEAFF.

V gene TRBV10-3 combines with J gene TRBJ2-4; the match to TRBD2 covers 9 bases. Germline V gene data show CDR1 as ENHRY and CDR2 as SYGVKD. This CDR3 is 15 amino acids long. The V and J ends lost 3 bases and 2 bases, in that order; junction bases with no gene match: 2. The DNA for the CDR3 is TGTGCCATCAGTGATAGCGGGAGACCCAAAAACATTCAGTACTTC. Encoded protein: CAISDSGRPKNIQYF.

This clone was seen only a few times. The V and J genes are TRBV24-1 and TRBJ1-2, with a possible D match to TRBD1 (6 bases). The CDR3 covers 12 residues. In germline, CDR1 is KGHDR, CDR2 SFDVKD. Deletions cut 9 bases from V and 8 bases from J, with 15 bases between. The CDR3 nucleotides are TGTGCCACCGGGGACACTCTCCGGGGCTACACCTTC. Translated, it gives CATGDTLRGYTF.

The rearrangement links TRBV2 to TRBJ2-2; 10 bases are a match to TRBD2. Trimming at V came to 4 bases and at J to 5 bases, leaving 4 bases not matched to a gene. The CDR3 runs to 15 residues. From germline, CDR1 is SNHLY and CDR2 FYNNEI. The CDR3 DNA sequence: TGTGCCAGCAGTGCCGCTAGCGGGAGAACCGGGGAGCTGTTTTTT. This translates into CASSAASGRTGELFF.

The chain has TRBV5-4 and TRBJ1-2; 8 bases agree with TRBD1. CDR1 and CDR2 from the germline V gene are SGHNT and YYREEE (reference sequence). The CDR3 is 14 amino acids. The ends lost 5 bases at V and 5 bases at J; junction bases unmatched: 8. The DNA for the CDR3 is TGTGCCAGCAGTCCGGGACAGGTTGTTTATGGCTACACCTTC. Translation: CASSPGQVVYGYTF. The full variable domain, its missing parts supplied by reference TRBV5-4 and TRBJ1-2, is ETGVTQSPTHLIKTRGQQVTLRCSSQSGHNTVSWYQQALGQGPQFIFQYYREEENGRGNFPPRFSGLQFPNYSSELNVNALELDDSALYLCASSPGQVVYGYTFGSGTRLTVV.

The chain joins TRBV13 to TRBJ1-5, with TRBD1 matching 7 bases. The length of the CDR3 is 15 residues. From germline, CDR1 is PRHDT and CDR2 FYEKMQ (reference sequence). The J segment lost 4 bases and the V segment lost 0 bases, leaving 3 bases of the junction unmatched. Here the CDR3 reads CASSLGSGGNQPQHF. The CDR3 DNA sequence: TGTGCCAGCAGCTTAGGGTCAGGGGGGAATCAGCCCCAGCATTTT.

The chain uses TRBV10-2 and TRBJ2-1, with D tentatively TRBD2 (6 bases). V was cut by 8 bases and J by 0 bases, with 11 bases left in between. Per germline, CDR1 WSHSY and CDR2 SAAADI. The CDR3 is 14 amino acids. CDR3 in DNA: TGCGCCAGCGGTGCGGGATCCTCCTACAATGAGCAGTTCTTC. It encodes CASGAGSSYNEQFF.